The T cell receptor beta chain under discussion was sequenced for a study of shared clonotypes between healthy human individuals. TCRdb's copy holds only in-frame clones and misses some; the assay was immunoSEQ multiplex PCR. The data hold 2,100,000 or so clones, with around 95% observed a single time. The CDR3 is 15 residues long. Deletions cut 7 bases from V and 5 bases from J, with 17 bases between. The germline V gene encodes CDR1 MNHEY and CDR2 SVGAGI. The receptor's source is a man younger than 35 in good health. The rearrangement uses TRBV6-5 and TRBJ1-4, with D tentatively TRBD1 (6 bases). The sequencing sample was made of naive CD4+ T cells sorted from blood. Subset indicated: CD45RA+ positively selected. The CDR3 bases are TGTGCCAGCAAGCTCCTAGGGACACAAAATGAAAAACTGTTTTTT. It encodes CASKLLGTQNEKLFF.